This is a list of T cell receptor beta chains from one sample in a study of CD8 T cells in ankylosing spondylitis. TCRdb called the 5' RACE reads again in MiXCR, with one record for every CDR3 protein. The repertoire holds about 510,000 distinct CDR3 sequences, about 5.7% seen once, with roughly 3.5% in the top ten. Source material: blood, either unsorted or a sorted T cell fraction (not recorded which). The receptors derive from a male donor with ankylosing spondylitis. CDR3s include the opening cysteine and the closing phenylalanine or tryptophan. Each record gives: clone size, J gene, D gene, V gene, CDR3 protein. D genes are given only for firm matches. Clone size is shown for a subset of rows, as once, few, many or a class of expanded clone.

clone_size: few
j_call: TRBJ2-7
d_call: .
v_call: TRBV7-2
cdr3_aa: CASSLAFGIDYEQYF

clone_size: many
j_call: TRBJ2-2
d_call: .
v_call: TRBV5-1
cdr3_aa: CASSPNPTVGVGTGELFF

clone_size: many
j_call: TRBJ1-1
d_call: .
v_call: TRBV25-1
cdr3_aa: CASSGRGARPEAFF

clone_size: many
j_call: TRBJ2-7
d_call: .
v_call: TRBV5-6
cdr3_aa: CASSSRDTSYEQYF

clone_size: many
j_call: TRBJ2-2
d_call: .
v_call: TRBV7-3
cdr3_aa: CASSLNPNTGELFF

clone_size: few
j_call: TRBJ2-4
d_call: .
v_call: TRBV7-9
cdr3_aa: CASSLPLVLNIQYF

clone_size: many
j_call: TRBJ1-6
d_call: .
v_call: TRBV20-1
cdr3_aa: CTVKNHRETSSYNSPLHF

clone_size: few
j_call: TRBJ2-7
d_call: .
v_call: TRBV29-1
cdr3_aa: CSVVWQDHYEQYF

clone_size: .
j_call: TRBJ1-2
d_call: .
v_call: TRBV7-9
cdr3_aa: CASSSTANYSYTF

clone_size: many
j_call: TRBJ2-5
d_call: .
v_call: TRBV18
cdr3_aa: CASSPPGAETQYF

clone_size: many
j_call: TRBJ2-7
d_call: .
v_call: TRBV5-5
cdr3_aa: CASSQQWGTHEQYF

clone_size: .
j_call: TRBJ2-7
d_call: TRBD2
v_call: TRBV29-1
cdr3_aa: CSVEGGLAGVYEQYF

clone_size: .
j_call: TRBJ2-3
d_call: TRBD2
v_call: TRBV18
cdr3_aa: CASSPQAGSTDTQYF

clone_size: many
j_call: TRBJ2-7
d_call: .
v_call: TRBV4-2
cdr3_aa: CASSLRAAESSYEQYF

clone_size: .
j_call: TRBJ2-7
d_call: .
v_call: TRBV4-2
cdr3_aa: CASSQDWGSYEQYF

clone_size: many
j_call: TRBJ2-3
d_call: TRBD2
v_call: TRBV5-6
cdr3_aa: CASSVASGRSLDTQYF

clone_size: many
j_call: TRBJ2-3
d_call: TRBD1
v_call: TRBV15
cdr3_aa: CATSRGQGAGTDTQYF

clone_size: many
j_call: TRBJ2-4
d_call: .
v_call: TRBV20-1
cdr3_aa: CSASFRGINIQYF

clone_size: few
j_call: TRBJ1-2
d_call: .
v_call: TRBV6-1
cdr3_aa: CASSEGLRGAGGYTF

clone_size: many
j_call: TRBJ2-7
d_call: .
v_call: TRBV7-3
cdr3_aa: CASSKGPTYEQYF

clone_size: many
j_call: TRBJ2-1
d_call: TRBD1
v_call: TRBV5-1
cdr3_aa: CASSPGGTAYVEQFF

clone_size: many
j_call: TRBJ1-1
d_call: .
v_call: TRBV5-1
cdr3_aa: CASSLNTGSTEAFF

clone_size: many
j_call: TRBJ2-1
d_call: .
v_call: TRBV15
cdr3_aa: CATSTNRQGGIVWQFF

clone_size: many
j_call: TRBJ1-2
d_call: TRBD1
v_call: TRBV4-3
cdr3_aa: CASSYRDRVPSGYTF

clone_size: .
j_call: TRBJ2-3
d_call: .
v_call: TRBV2
cdr3_aa: CASNGHTQYF

clone_size: .
j_call: TRBJ2-3
d_call: .
v_call: TRBV30
cdr3_aa: CAWSVSIQDTQYF

clone_size: many
j_call: TRBJ2-3
d_call: TRBD2
v_call: TRBV12-3/TRBV12-4
cdr3_aa: CASSFSYAGVGTDTQYF

clone_size: many
j_call: TRBJ1-1
d_call: TRBD1
v_call: TRBV20-1
cdr3_aa: CSASIQGVRLGEAFF

clone_size: many
j_call: TRBJ2-2
d_call: TRBD2
v_call: TRBV20-1
cdr3_aa: CSARAGTRDTGELFF

clone_size: few
j_call: TRBJ2-1
d_call: .
v_call: TRBV5-1
cdr3_aa: CASSWDSLGEQFF

clone_size: many
j_call: TRBJ1-1
d_call: .
v_call: TRBV19
cdr3_aa: CASSGGSSEAFF

clone_size: many
j_call: TRBJ2-1
d_call: .
v_call: TRBV24-1
cdr3_aa: CATRQGRVGEQFF

clone_size: many
j_call: TRBJ1-1
d_call: .
v_call: TRBV5-1
cdr3_aa: CASSWVDSTNTEAFF

clone_size: many
j_call: TRBJ1-2
d_call: TRBD1
v_call: TRBV4-3
cdr3_aa: CASSHPGQGSGYTF

clone_size: many
j_call: TRBJ2-3
d_call: .
v_call: TRBV24-1
cdr3_aa: CATSDLKVQPADTQYF

clone_size: many
j_call: TRBJ1-1
d_call: .
v_call: TRBV7-6
cdr3_aa: CASSLAQGPLMNTEAFF

clone_size: many
j_call: TRBJ1-2
d_call: .
v_call: TRBV20-1
cdr3_aa: CSAHIANYGYTF

clone_size: many
j_call: TRBJ2-5
d_call: .
v_call: TRBV20-1
cdr3_aa: CSASRGRAFF

clone_size: many
j_call: TRBJ1-2
d_call: .
v_call: TRBV20-1
cdr3_aa: CSARGHWPFYGYTF

clone_size: few
j_call: TRBJ1-2
d_call: .
v_call: TRBV5-1
cdr3_aa: CASSLPGAGGYTF

clone_size: many
j_call: TRBJ2-7
d_call: .
v_call: TRBV20-1
cdr3_aa: CSAPRGNYEQYF

clone_size: .
j_call: TRBJ2-2
d_call: .
v_call: TRBV7-7
cdr3_aa: CASSDSGASTGELFF

clone_size: many
j_call: TRBJ2-2
d_call: .
v_call: TRBV6-5
cdr3_aa: CASSYRQINTGELFF

clone_size: many
j_call: TRBJ2-3
d_call: TRBD1
v_call: TRBV6-5
cdr3_aa: CASSYSGTGRDTQYF

clone_size: many
j_call: TRBJ2-7
d_call: TRBD1
v_call: TRBV7-9
cdr3_aa: CASSPPVGQGASYEQYF

clone_size: many
j_call: TRBJ2-5
d_call: .
v_call: TRBV27
cdr3_aa: CASSSGSETQYF

clone_size: many
j_call: TRBJ1-1
d_call: TRBD1
v_call: TRBV7-9
cdr3_aa: CASSSLQGATEAFF

clone_size: many
j_call: TRBJ1-2
d_call: .
v_call: TRBV20-1
cdr3_aa: CSARRTLRGYTF

clone_size: .
j_call: TRBJ2-5
d_call: TRBD1
v_call: TRBV5-1
cdr3_aa: CASSVDREQETQYF

clone_size: many
j_call: TRBJ2-7
d_call: TRBD2
v_call: TRBV12-3/TRBV12-4
cdr3_aa: CASSQGTSGDEQYF

clone_size: many
j_call: TRBJ2-7
d_call: .
v_call: TRBV18
cdr3_aa: CASSRQGAEQYF

clone_size: many
j_call: TRBJ1-3
d_call: .
v_call: TRBV29-1
cdr3_aa: CSVGPSDGTRRHIYF

clone_size: many
j_call: TRBJ1-1
d_call: .
v_call: TRBV25-1
cdr3_aa: CASSGGYTEAFF

clone_size: many
j_call: TRBJ2-2
d_call: TRBD1
v_call: TRBV27
cdr3_aa: CASSLNWDREITGELFF

clone_size: many
j_call: TRBJ1-5
d_call: TRBD1
v_call: TRBV20-1
cdr3_aa: CSARGQPNQPQHF

clone_size: many
j_call: TRBJ2-3
d_call: .
v_call: TRBV20-1
cdr3_aa: CSARVYRSTDTQYF